A single TCR beta chain is shown here with its context. The sample is drawn from a study of control samples from healthy donors and cancer patients. Using immunoSEQ multiplex PCR, the repertoire was profiled, and TCRdb retains in-frame clones only, with some absent. The data show roughly 130,000 clones, around nine tenths seen once. Germline CDR1 is MGHRA and CDR2 is YSYEKL. Trimming removed 4 bases from V and 8 bases from J, with 12 bases in between. The CDR3 length is 13 residues. The sequencing input was blood. V is TRBV4-1 and J is TRBJ2-1; D remains unclear. The TCR originated in a man aged 18 to 35 in good health. The CDR3 nucleotides read TGCGCCAGCAGCCGGCAGGTCGCGGATGAGCAGTTCTTC. Protein product: CASSRQVADEQFF.